This T cell receptor (beta chain) was recovered during a study of immune characterization of retroperitoneal liposarcoma. The germline V gene encodes CDR1 MNHNS and CDR2 SASEGT. This CDR3 region has 15 residues. TCRdb itself ran the PCR reads through MiXCR, one entry per CDR3 protein. The table records roughly 11,000 distinct CDR3 sequences, 27% of them present only once. The receptor was isolated from a male donor with retroperitoneal liposarcoma. The sequenced material came from tumor tissue. The chain carries TRBV6-1 and TRBJ2-1, with 9 bases matching TRBD1. TRBJ2-7 matches the DNA end more closely, so the J call is doubtful. The CDR3 is CASSTRQGGYNEQYF. As DNA, the CDR3 is TGTGCCAGCAGTACTCGACAGGGGGGCTACAATGAGCAGTACTTC.